These 6 T cell receptor beta chains were all obtained from the same sample, sequenced in a study of CD8 T cells in ankylosing spondylitis. TCRdb re-called the 5' RACE reads through MiXCR, storing one row per CDR3 protein. The data hold 150,000 or so distinct CDR3 sequences, with around a third observed a single time. Sequenced sample: synovial fluid, either unsorted or a sorted T cell fraction (not recorded which). All receptors derive from a male donor with ankylosing spondylitis.

The chain couples TRBV27 to TRBJ1-5; the D is unclear. Trimming took off 6 bases at V and 6 bases at J, with 12 bases between the two ends. CDR1 MNHEY and CDR2 SMNVEV come from the germline V gene (reference sequence). The length of the CDR3 is 13 residues. The CDR3 DNA is TGTGCCAGCAGCAACGGGCGAGCTCAGCCCCAGCATTTT. Translated, it gives CASSNGRAQPQHF.

This clonotype occurred many times. V gene TRBV5-1 combines with J gene TRBJ2-2; D not certain. The V end lost 0 bases, the J end lost 8 bases, and 11 bases lay between the germline ends. From germline, CDR1 is SGHRS and CDR2 YFSETQ. This CDR3 contains 14 residues. CDR3 protein: CASSLEVNAGELFF. Written as DNA, the CDR3 is TGCGCCAGCAGCTTGGAAGTAAACGCAGGGGAGCTGTTTTTT. The complete variable domain, with remaining parts taken from reference TRBV5-1 and TRBJ2-2, reads KAGVTQTPRYLIKTRGQQVTLSCSPISGHRSVSWYQQTPGQGLQFLFEYFSETQRNKGNFPGRFSGRQFSNSRSEMNVSTLELGDSALYLCASSLEVNAGELFFGEGSRLTVL.

This clonotype was counted ten times or more. This chain uses TRBV6-1 with TRBJ1-6; possible D gene TRBD1, 5 bases. The germline V gene encodes CDR1 MNHNS and CDR2 SASEGT. The CDR3 extends over 13 amino acids. Trimming took 11 bases from V and 9 from J, leaving 17 bases between them. CDR3 sequence (DNA): TGTGCCGGCTCCCTAAGGCAGGGTTCACCCCTCCACTTT. This sequence encodes CAGSLRQGSPLHF.

The chain recombines TRBV29-1 with TRBJ1-2; possible D gene TRBD1, 5 bases. V shed 0 bases and J shed 5 bases, with 16 bases lying between them. Germline V gene data show CDR1 as SQVTM and CDR2 as ANQGSEA. The CDR3 spans 15 residues. The CDR3 sequence is CSVEDQGAPEYGYTF. For the CDR3, the DNA is TGCAGCGTTGAAGATCAAGGGGCCCCTGAGTATGGCTACACCTTC.

The chain joins TRBV7-2 to TRBJ2-3, with D hard to call. This CDR3 is built from 13 residues. From germline, CDR1 is SGHTA and CDR2 FQGNSA. The ends were cut back, 5 bases at V and 10 bases at J, with 16 bases in the middle. The CDR3 nucleotides read TGTGCCAGCAGCCCATCCCCGGAAGTCCCGCAGTATTTT. It is translated as CASSPSPEVPQYF.

This sequence joins TRBV12-3 or TRBV12-4 and TRBJ2-1; the D is unclear. With 6 bases removed from V and 4 bases from J, the gap between germline ends came to 13 bases. This CDR3 spans 14 amino acids. Here the CDR3 reads CASRIDGSYNEQFF. CDR3 coding DNA: TGTGCCAGCAGGATAGATGGATCTTACAATGAGCAGTTCTTC.